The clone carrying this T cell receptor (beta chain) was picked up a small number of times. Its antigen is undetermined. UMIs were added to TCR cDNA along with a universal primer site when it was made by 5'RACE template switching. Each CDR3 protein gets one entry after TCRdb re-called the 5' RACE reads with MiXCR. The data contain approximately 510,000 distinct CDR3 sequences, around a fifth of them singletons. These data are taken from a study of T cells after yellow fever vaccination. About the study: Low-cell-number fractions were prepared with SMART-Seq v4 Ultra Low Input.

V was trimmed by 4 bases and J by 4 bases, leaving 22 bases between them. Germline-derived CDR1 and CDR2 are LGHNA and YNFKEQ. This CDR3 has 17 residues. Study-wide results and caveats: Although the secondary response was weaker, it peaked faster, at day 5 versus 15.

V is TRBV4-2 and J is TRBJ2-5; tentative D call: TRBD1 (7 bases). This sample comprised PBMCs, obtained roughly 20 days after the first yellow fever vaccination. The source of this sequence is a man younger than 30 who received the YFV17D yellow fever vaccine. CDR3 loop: CASSPRGAGGFGETQYF. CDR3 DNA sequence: TGTGCCAGCAGCCCTCGAGGGGCAGGGGGGTTTGGAGAGACCCAGTACTTC.